This T cell receptor (beta chain) was obtained from a study of shared clonotypes between healthy human individuals. Whole-study findings and limits: Rarefaction showed that sequencing of sorted subsets was incomplete (despite large depth). What naive subsets generally showed was a larger estimated richness than memory subsets showed. Sequencing depth was predicted to influence how clonotypes are shared among donors. Sample collection involved blood only; tissue repertoires are likely different.

This CDR3 is built from 17 residues. The junction had 15 bases not matched to a gene; V was cut back by 2 bases and J by 8 bases. Germline V gives CDR1 SGHTA, CDR2 FQGNSA. Clones were sequenced by immunoSEQ multiplex PCR, and TCRdb holds only the in-frame ones, with some missing. The sample consists of 2 million to 2.5 million clones, 85% to 95% of them appearing once. Concerning this clone: Its specificity is not known.

This TCR derives from a man younger than 30 in good health. Some clones in this sample may be carry-over from other donors' samples. The sequencing sample was made of naive CD4+ T cells from PBMCs. The sample's subset: CD45RA+ positively selected. The chain combines TRBV7-2 with TRBJ1-2; TRBD1 aligns across 9 bases. The CDR3 nucleotides read TGTGCCAGCAGCTTACCGTCCCACTTATGGGGACAGGGCGGCTACACCTTC. Amino acids: CASSLPSHLWGQGGYTF.